This TCR beta chain was observed in a study of blood T cell repertoires in COVID-19. This CDR3 spans 15 amino acids. Trimming removed 5 bases from V and 3 bases from J; junction bases left unmatched: 9. Per the germline V gene, CDR1 is MDHEN and CDR2 is SYDVKM. Repertoires were generated with immunoSEQ multiplex PCR, while TCRdb's copy carries only in-frame clones and drops some. The data contain 100,000 or so clones, roughly 87% of them seen just once; the ten biggest clones take up about 18%. Sequences were obtained from peripheral blood. The sequence derives from an elderly man with acute or convalescent COVID-19. The chain recombines TRBV28 with TRBJ2-7; 8 bases are a match to TRBD1. The CDR3 coding sequence is TGTGCCAGCAGTCGCTACGGACAGGGTATCTACGAGCAGTACTTC. It translates to CASSRYGQGIYEQYF.